Given below is one T cell receptor (beta chain) in context. The data were taken from a study of blood T cell repertoires in COVID-19. Study summary: The origin of the acute and convalescent COVID-19 samples was the United States, Italy and Spain. T cells, B-cell-depleted T cells, or PBMCs provided the cDNA or gDNA that served as material.

J gave up 0 bases and V 6 bases, and 5 bases lay outside the gene matches. This CDR3 contains 15 residues. Germline values: CDR1 MNHEY, CDR2 SMNVEV (reference sequence). Under the authors' procedure: Amplified reference gene primers provided the basis for estimating nucleated cell counts. Produced via immunoSEQ multiplex PCR; TCRdb's table is partial and in-frame only. Clonal size and the V and J genes are those of that table, whereas D and trimming came from the DNA. The sample has about 84,000 clones, roughly 80% seen once. The TCR originated in a woman of 80 years or more with acute or convalescent COVID-19. The chain recombines TRBV27 with TRBJ1-5, with 7 positions matching TRBD1. What was sequenced was peripheral blood. CDR3 in amino acids: CASRTGTLSNQPQHF. DNA of the CDR3: TGTGCCAGCAGGACAGGGACCCTTAGCAATCAGCCCCAGCATTTT.